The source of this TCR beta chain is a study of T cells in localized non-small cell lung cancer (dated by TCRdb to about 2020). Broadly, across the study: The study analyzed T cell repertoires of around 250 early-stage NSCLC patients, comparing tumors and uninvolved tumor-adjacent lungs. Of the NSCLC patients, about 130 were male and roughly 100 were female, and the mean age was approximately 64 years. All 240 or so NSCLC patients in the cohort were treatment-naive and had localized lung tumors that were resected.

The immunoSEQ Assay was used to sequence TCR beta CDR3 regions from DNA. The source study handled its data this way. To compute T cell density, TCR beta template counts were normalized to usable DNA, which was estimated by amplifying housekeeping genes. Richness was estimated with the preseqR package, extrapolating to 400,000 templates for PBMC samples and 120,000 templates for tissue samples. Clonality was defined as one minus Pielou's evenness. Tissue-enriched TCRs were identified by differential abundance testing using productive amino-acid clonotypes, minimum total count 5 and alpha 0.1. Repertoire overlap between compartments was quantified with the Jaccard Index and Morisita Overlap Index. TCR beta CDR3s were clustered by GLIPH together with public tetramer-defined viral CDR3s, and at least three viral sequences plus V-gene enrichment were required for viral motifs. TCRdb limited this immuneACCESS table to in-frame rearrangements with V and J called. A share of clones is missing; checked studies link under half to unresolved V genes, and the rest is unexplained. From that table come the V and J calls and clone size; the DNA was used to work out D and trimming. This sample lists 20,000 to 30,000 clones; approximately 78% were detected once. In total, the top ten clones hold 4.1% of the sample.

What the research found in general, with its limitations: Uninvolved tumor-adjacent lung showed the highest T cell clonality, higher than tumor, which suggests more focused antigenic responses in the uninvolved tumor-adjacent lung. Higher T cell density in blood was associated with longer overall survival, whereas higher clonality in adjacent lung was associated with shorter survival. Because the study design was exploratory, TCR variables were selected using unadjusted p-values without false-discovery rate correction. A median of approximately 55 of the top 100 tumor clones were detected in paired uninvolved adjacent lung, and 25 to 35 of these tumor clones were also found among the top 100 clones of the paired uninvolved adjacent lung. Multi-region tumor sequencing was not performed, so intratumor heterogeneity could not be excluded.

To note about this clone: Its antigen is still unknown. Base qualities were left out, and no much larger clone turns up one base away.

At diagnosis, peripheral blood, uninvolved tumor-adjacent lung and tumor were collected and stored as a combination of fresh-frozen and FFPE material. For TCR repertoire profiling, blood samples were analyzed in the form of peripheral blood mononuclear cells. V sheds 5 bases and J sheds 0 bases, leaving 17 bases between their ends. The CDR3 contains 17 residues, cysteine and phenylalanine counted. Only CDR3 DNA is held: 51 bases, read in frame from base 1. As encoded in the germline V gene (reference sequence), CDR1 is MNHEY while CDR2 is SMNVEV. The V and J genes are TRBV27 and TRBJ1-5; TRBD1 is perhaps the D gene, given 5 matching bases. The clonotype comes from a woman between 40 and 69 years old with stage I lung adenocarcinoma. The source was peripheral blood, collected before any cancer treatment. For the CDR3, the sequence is CASSPLGRGYSNQPQHF. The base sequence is TGTGCCAGCAGTCCTCTAGGAAGGGGTTATAGCAATCAGCCCCAGCATTTT.